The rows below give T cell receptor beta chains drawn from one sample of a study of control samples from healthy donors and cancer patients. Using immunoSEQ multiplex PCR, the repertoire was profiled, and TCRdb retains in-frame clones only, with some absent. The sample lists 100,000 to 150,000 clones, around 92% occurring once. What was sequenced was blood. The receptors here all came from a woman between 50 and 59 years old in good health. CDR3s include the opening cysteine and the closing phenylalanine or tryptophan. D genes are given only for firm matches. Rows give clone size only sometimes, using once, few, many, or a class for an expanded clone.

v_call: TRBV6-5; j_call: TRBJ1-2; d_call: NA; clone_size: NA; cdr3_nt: TGTGCCAGCAGCGGGGGGACGGTGCTCTGGGGCTACACCTTC; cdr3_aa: CASSGGTVLWGYTF
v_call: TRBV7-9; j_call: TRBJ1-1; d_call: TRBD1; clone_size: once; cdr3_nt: TGTGCCAGCAGCCCCCGGGGACAGGGGAACACTGAAGCTTTCTTT; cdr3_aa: CASSPRGQGNTEAFF
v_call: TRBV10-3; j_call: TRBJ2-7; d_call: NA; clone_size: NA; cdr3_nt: TGTGCCACCGAGCAGGAGGCCAGTATCTCCTACGAGCAGTACTTC; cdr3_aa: CATEQEASISYEQYF
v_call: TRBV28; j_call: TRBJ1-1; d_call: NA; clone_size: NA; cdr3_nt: TGTGCCAGCAGTTTAGATCCCGGGTACACTGAAGCTTTCTTT; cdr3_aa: CASSLDPGYTEAFF
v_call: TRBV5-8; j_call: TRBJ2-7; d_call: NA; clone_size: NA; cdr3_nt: TGTGCCAGCAGCTTGTCCGGGGTTAGCTCCTACGAGCAGTACTTC; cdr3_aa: CASSLSGVSSYEQYF
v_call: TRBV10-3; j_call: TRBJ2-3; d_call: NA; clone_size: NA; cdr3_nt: TGTGCCATCAGTGAGGGGCCGACAGATACGCAGTATTTT; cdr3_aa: CAISEGPTDTQYF
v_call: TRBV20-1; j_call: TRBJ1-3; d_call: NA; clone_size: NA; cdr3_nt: TGCAGTGCTAGTTCTGGAAACACCATATATTTT; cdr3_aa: CSASSGNTIYF
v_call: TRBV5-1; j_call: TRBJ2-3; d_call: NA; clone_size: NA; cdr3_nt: TGCGCCAGCAGCTCCCTCGGGACTGTATTAGCCCGGGTGACAGATACGCAGTATTTT; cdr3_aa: CASSSLGTVLARVTDTQYF
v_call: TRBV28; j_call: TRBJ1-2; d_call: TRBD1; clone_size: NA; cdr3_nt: TGTGCCAGCAGCTCCGCCGGACAGGGGGGGGCTGGCTACACCTTC; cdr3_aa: CASSSAGQGGAGYTF
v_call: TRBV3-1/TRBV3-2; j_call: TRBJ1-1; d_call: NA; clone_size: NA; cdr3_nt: TGTGCCAGCAGCCTCTTGGAGGCGGACACTGAAGCTTTCTTT; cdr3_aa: CASSLLEADTEAFF
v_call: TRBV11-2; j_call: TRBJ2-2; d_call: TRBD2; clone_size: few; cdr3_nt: TGTGCCAGCAGCTTATTGGGGACTAGCGGGGCGAACACCGGGGAGCTGTTTTTT; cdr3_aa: CASSLLGTSGANTGELFF
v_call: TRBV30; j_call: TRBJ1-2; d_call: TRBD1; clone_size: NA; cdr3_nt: TGTGCCTGGACGCAGGACAGGGCCTATGGCTACACCTTC; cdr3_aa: CAWTQDRAYGYTF
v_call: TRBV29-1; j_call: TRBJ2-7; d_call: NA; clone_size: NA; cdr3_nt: TGCAGCGTTGGAGACAGAGGGCTCGAGCAGTACTTC; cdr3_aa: CSVGDRGLEQYF
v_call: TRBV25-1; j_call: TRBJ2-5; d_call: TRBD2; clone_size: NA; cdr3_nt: TGTGCCAGCAGTGCGACTAGCGAGTCGGCCCAGTACTTC; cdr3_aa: CASSATSESAQYF
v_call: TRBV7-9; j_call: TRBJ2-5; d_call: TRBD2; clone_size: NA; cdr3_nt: TGTGCCAGCAGCTTAGGGGTAGCGGGGGGGCCGGAGACCCAGTACTTC; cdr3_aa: CASSLGVAGGPETQYF
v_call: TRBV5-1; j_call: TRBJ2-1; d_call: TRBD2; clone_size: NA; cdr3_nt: TGCGCCAGCAGCTATGGACTAGCGGGAACCAATGAGCAGTTCTTC; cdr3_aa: CASSYGLAGTNEQFF
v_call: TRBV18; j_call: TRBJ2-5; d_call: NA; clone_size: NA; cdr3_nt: TGTGCCAGCTCACCCAGTCAGGGCCCAAGGGAGACCCAGTACTTC; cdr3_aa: CASSPSQGPRETQYF
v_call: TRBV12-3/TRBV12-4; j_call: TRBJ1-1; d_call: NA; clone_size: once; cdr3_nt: TGTGCCAGCACCCTTCTCACTGAAGCTTTCTTT; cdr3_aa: CASTLLTEAFF
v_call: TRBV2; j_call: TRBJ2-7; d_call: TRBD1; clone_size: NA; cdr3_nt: TGTGCCAGCAACCAGGGGGCACTAGGCGAGCAGTACTTC; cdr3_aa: CASNQGALGEQYF
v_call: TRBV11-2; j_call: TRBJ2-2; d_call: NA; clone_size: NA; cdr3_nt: TGTGCCAGCAGCCCAATGAGGACCGCCGGGGAGCTGTTTTTT; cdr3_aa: CASSPMRTAGELFF
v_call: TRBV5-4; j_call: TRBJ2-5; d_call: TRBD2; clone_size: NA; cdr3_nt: TGTGCCAGCAGCAAGGGACTAGCGGGAGTACTTGAGACCCAGTACTTC; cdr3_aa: CASSKGLAGVLETQYF
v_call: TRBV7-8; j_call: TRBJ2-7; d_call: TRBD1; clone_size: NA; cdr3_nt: TGTGCCAGCAGCAACAGCCGGGACAGGGCTACCTACGAGCAGTACTTC; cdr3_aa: CASSNSRDRATYEQYF
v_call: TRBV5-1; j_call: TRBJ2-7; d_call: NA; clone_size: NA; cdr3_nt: TGCGCCAGCAGCTTTATGTCGGGGGAGCAGTACTTC; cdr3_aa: CASSFMSGEQYF
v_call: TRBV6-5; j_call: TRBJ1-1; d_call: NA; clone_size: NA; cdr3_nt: TGTGCCAGCAGTTGGCGGGGAATGGCTGAAGCTTTCTTT; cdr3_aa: CASSWRGMAEAFF
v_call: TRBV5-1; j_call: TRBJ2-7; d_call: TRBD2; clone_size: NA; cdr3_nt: TGCGCCAGCAGCTTCCTCGGGACTAGCGGGAGGGATGAGCAGTACTTC; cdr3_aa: CASSFLGTSGRDEQYF